This T cell receptor beta chain is drawn from a study of blood T cells in healthy people across ages. This clonotype has just a few counts. The CDR3 is 17 residues long. The ends lost 6 bases at V and 4 bases at J; junction bases unmatched: 11. The germline V gene encodes CDR1 MNHNS and CDR2 SASEGT. Primed by a sample-barcoded 5' primer and a J-beta primer mix, a second PCR proceeded for 7 to 11 cycles. Every cDNA was tagged by a template-switch adaptor with 12 random nucleotides. TCRdb re-called the 5' RACE reads through MiXCR, storing one row per CDR3 protein. This table holds roughly 800,000 distinct CDR3 sequences, more than 20% found once. These data also formed part of another study, on T cells of mothers and their children. From that paper: Donation was provided by three healthy Caucasian mothers along with their six children. Nobody spotted any persistent microchimeric T cell clones.

The chain couples TRBV6-1 to TRBJ2-1; 11 nucleotides line up with TRBD2. The sequence was obtained from a boy younger than 18 in good health. The sequenced material came from blood. The CDR3: CASSPFSSGGIYNEQFF. CDR3 nucleotide sequence: TGTGCCAGCAGCCCATTCTCTAGCGGGGGGATATACAATGAGCAGTTCTTC.